This T cell receptor (beta chain) was identified in a study of blood T cells in healthy people across ages. It was roughly 10 milliliters of peripheral blood that were drawn from each donor. The CDR3 contains 15 residues. V was clipped by 1 base and J by 3 bases, with 12 bases between them. The germline V gene has CDR1 SGHRS and CDR2 YFSETQ. Through a sample-barcoded 5' primer and a J-beta primer mix, a second PCR was run for roughly 7 to 12 cycles. At least 3 million CDR3-containing paired-end reads were obtained per sample. TCRdb passed the 5' RACE reads through MiXCR, listing each CDR3 protein once. The data show 650,000 to 1,000,000 distinct CDR3 sequences, with 35% to 40% seen just once and 13% held by the top ten. In this sample, this clonotype turned up many times.

V is TRBV5-1 and J is TRBJ2-3; D is possibly TRBD2 (5 bases). This clonotype was obtained from a man aged 18 to 29 in good health. Sequences were obtained from blood. The chain's CDR3 is CASSLTGLGTDTQYF. The CDR3 bases are TGCGCCAGCAGCTTGACGGGATTAGGGACAGATACGCAGTATTTT.